Below are 29 T cell receptor beta chains sequenced from a single sample in a study of shared clonotypes between healthy human individuals. Measured with immunoSEQ multiplex PCR; TCRdb has only the in-frame clones, and not every one. The table has about 980,000 clones, more than 75% seen once; the top ten hold roughly 1.5%. The sample was memory CD4+ T cells sorted from blood. Regarding subset: CD45RA-negative fraction. The source is a man between 18 and 35 years old in good health.

This clone was observed a handful of times. The chain recombines TRBV6-5 with TRBJ2-7; 8 nucleotides match TRBD1. Germline assignment: CDR1 MNHEY and CDR2 SVGAGI. The CDR3 is made up of 16 amino acids. Losses at the gene ends were 0 bases for V and 5 bases for J; bases not matched to a gene: 9. The CDR3 loop reads CASSYSPQGARNEQYF. The CDR3, as DNA: TGTGCCAGCAGTTACTCTCCCCAGGGGGCGAGGAACGAGCAGTACTTC.

The rearrangement joins TRBV6-5 to TRBJ1-1, with TRBD1 matching 8 bases. Germline V gives CDR1 MNHEY, CDR2 SVGAGI. This CDR3 region has 15 residues. V trimming: 0 bases; J trimming: 8 bases; junction bases outside the gene matches: 8. CDR3 region: CASSYSFGQGTEAFF. The CDR3, as DNA: TGTGCCAGCAGTTACTCTTTCGGACAGGGAACCGAAGCTTTCTTT.

This clone came up a few times. The genes are TRBV10-3 and TRBJ1-1; 11 bases are shared with TRBD1. The CDR3 is 14 residues long. Unmatched junction bases numbered 2, after V lost 7 bases and J lost 1 base. Germline lookup yields CDR1 ENHRY and CDR2 SYGVKD. CDR3 amino acids: CAIKGQGANTEAFF. CDR3 sequence (DNA): TGTGCCATCAAAGGACAGGGGGCGAACACTGAAGCTTTCTTT.

J is TRBJ2-3 and V is TRBV7-2; TRBD2 is a possible D gene (6 bases). The ends were cut back, 4 bases at V and 0 bases at J, with 11 bases in the middle. Germline CDR1 and CDR2: SGHTA and FQGNSA. The CDR3 spans 15 residues. DNA of the CDR3: TGTGCCAGCAGCTCTCTAGCGTTAAGCACAGATACGCAGTATTTT. It specifies CASSSLALSTDTQYF.

This chain joins TRBV4-1 and TRBJ2-5; D perhaps matches TRBD1 (5 bases). CDR1 is MGHRA, CDR2 YSYEKL, per germline. There are 15 residues in the CDR3. Between the trimmed V and J ends, which lost 0 bases and 6 bases, there was a span of 14 bases. The CDR3 here is CASSQDPGSGQTQYF. CDR3 in DNA: TGCGCCAGCAGCCAAGATCCAGGGTCCGGGCAGACCCAGTACTTC.

The gene calls are TRBV7-2 and TRBJ2-7; tentative D call: TRBD1 (6 bases). The germline V and J ends were trimmed by 8 bases and 6 bases, with 17 bases remaining between them. Germline CDR1 reads SGHTA; CDR2 reads FQGNSA. CDR3 length: 13 residues. The CDR3: CASGIGQGSEQYF. CDR3 nucleotide sequence: TGTGCCAGCGGCATAGGGCAGGGGAGCGAGCAGTACTTC.

The V gene is TRBV5-4, the J gene TRBJ2-7, with D possibly being TRBD1 (6 bases). Germline V gene data show CDR1 as SGHNT and CDR2 as YYREEE (reference sequence). V lost 0 bases, J lost 1 base, and 8 bases lay in between. The CDR3 contains 14 residues. The CDR3 DNA reads as TGTGCCAGCAGCTTGGAAGGGGGATCCTACGAGCAGTACTTC. Translated, it gives CASSLEGGSYEQYF.

A note on this clone: One base away lies a much larger clone, so this may be a sequencing read error. The chain employs TRBV19 and TRBJ2-2; the match to TRBD1 covers 9 bases. Germline assignment: CDR1 LNHDA and CDR2 SQIVND (reference sequence). Trimming removed 6 bases from V and 1 base from J; junction bases left unmatched: 0. The CDR3 is 14 residues long. The CDR3 spells CASRGQGNTGELFF. In DNA, the CDR3 is TGTGCCAGTAGGGGACAGGGGAACACCGGGGAGCTGTTTTTT.

The CDR3 region has the DNA TGTGCCAGCAGCTTCCGGACTAGCGGGATCAATGAGCAGTTCTTC. Protein: CASSFRTSGINEQFF. The J gene is TRBJ2-1, the V gene TRBV9; 12 positions match TRBD2. This CDR3 spans 15 amino acids. The V gene's germline CDR1 is SGDLS and CDR2 YYNGEE. V gave up 4 bases and J gave up 6 bases; unmatched junction bases: 5.

The rearrangement uses TRBV27 and TRBJ2-5; no reliable D call. Germline V lookup: CDR1 MNHEY, CDR2 SMNVEV (reference sequence). Trimming removed 3 bases at V and 1 base at J, with 9 bases between. This CDR3 is 14 amino acids long. This CDR3 is CASSFQRTQETQYF. In DNA form, the CDR3 reads TGTGCCAGCAGTTTCCAGAGGACCCAAGAGACCCAGTACTTC.

The chain has TRBV19 and TRBJ1-3, with 7 bases identical to TRBD1. The germline V gene has CDR1 LNHDA and CDR2 SQIVND (reference sequence). The CDR3 extends over 13 amino acids. V lost 3 bases, J lost 11 bases, and 7 bases stayed unmatched. CDR3 in DNA: TGTGCCAGTAGTATTCGGGACAGCTCCCCCATATATTTT. Residues: CASSIRDSSPIYF.

The chain recombines TRBV5-1 with TRBJ2-1, with D possibly being TRBD2 (6 bases). The germline V and J ends were trimmed by 4 bases and 0 bases, with 11 bases remaining between them. Germline CDR1 reads SGHRS; CDR2 reads YFSETQ. CDR3 length: 15 residues. The CDR3 spells CASSPEAGSYNEQFF. CDR3 nucleotides: TGCGCCAGCAGCCCAGAAGCGGGCTCCTACAATGAGCAGTTCTTC.

The gene calls are TRBV29-1 and TRBJ2-4, with D hard to call. V lost 6 bases to trimming and J lost 9 bases, with 15 bases between them. This CDR3 has 12 amino acids. CDR1 is SQVTM, CDR2 ANQGSEA, per germline. The CDR3 DNA reads as TGCAGCGTAGAGCCTTCAGTCGGCATTCAGTACTTC. Protein sequence: CSVEPSVGIQYF.

The chain combines TRBV9 with TRBJ2-2; D not resolved. V lost 0 bases and J lost 0, with 9 bases in between. The CDR3 runs 16 residues. The V gene's germline CDR1 is SGDLS and CDR2 YYNGEE. The DNA for the CDR3 is TGTGCCAGCAGCGTAGGGACCAACCCGAACACCGGGGAGCTGTTTTTT. Its translation: CASSVGTNPNTGELFF. Combining the CDR3 with reference TRBV9 and TRBJ2-2 gives the whole variable domain DSGVTQTPKHLITATGQRVTLRCSPRSGDLSVYWYQQSLDQGLQFLIQYYNGEERAKGNILERFSAQQFPDLHSELNLSSLELGDSALYFCASSVGTNPNTGELFFGEGSRLTVL.

The J gene is TRBJ2-1, the V gene TRBV4-3, with 7 bases fitting TRBD2. Germline lookup yields CDR1 LGHNA and CDR2 YSLEER. CDR3 length: 19 amino acids. V trimming: 3 bases; J trimming: 0 bases; junction bases outside the gene matches: 14. The CDR3: CASSQAGKAGLSSYNEQFF. The CDR3 region has the DNA TGCGCCAGCAGCCAGGCGGGAAAAGCGGGATTAAGCTCCTACAATGAGCAGTTCTTC.

The CDR3 spells CASSCREGDTEAFF. CDR3 in DNA: TGTGCCAGCAGCTGCAGGGAGGGAGACACTGAAGCTTTCTTT. This chain joins TRBV12-1 and TRBJ1-1. TRBV12-1 is listed as a pseudogene. The CDR3 runs to 14 residues.

The V gene is TRBV11-2, the J gene TRBJ2-7, with 9 bases aligning to TRBD2. Germline CDR1 reads SGHAT; CDR2 reads FQNNGV. The CDR3 consists of 17 residues. Trimming cost V 5 bases and J 1 base; bases outside gene matches: 12. Here the CDR3 DNA reads TGTGCCAGCAGCGTAGCTGGTAGCGGGGGACAATCCTACGAGCAGTACTTC. Its translation: CASSVAGSGGQSYEQYF.

This sequence joins TRBV14 and TRBJ2-5, with 7 positions matching TRBD1. Germline CDR1 and CDR2: SGHDN and FVKESK. V gave up 1 base and J gave up 9 bases; unmatched junction bases: 11. The CDR3 has 15 amino acids. The CDR3 reads CASSQAEGGAKAQYF. The CDR3 bases are TGTGCCAGCAGCCAAGCGGAAGGGGGCGCGAAAGCCCAGTACTTC.

This clone appeared a few times. The rearrangement uses TRBV7-2 and TRBJ1-2; 9 bases match TRBD1. CDR1 and CDR2 from the germline V gene are SGHTA and FQGNSA. This CDR3 contains 11 residues. Unmatched junction bases numbered 1, after V lost 10 bases and J lost 4 bases. The CDR3 region has the DNA TGTGCCACGGACAGGGGCTATGGCTACACCTTC. This sequence encodes CATDRGYGYTF. Drawing the rest from reference TRBV7-2 and TRBJ1-2, the complete variable domain is GAGVSQSPSNKVTEKGKDVELRCDPISGHTALYWYRQSLGQGLEFLIYFQGNSAPDKSGLPSDRFSAERTGGSVSTLTIQRTQQEDSAVYLCATDRGYGYTFGSGTRLTVV.

In the case of this clone: The same CDR3 arises from other DNA sequences in this sample as well. This chain links TRBV5-4 with TRBJ2-1; possibly TRBD1 for D (6 bases). This CDR3 comprises 15 residues. Between the trimmed V and J ends, which lost 0 bases and 0 bases, there was a span of 7 bases. Germline V gene sequence: CDR1 SGHNT, CDR2 YYREEE (reference sequence). The chain's CDR3 is CASSLEGGSYNEQFF. The CDR3 coding sequence is TGTGCCAGCAGCTTGGAAGGGGGCTCCTACAATGAGCAGTTCTTC.

The rearrangement joins TRBV6-5 to TRBJ2-1; 7 nucleotides line up with TRBD1. The trim removed 6 bases at V and 4 bases at J, leaving 9 bases unmatched. This CDR3 has 15 amino acids. Germline V gives CDR1 MNHEY, CDR2 SVGAGI. The CDR3 nucleotides are TGTGCCAGCAGCAAGGGACAGTCAAGATACAATGAGCAGTTCTTC. Encoded protein: CASSKGQSRYNEQFF.

The chain couples TRBV6-6 to TRBJ1-3; D remains ambiguous. V lost 6 bases and J 0 bases, leaving 6 bases between the germline ends. From germline, CDR1 is MNHNY and CDR2 SVGAGI (reference sequence). CDR3 length: 13 amino acids. CDR3 region: CASRQDSGNTIYF. The CDR3 region has the DNA TGTGCCAGCAGGCAAGACTCTGGAAACACCATATATTTT.

V is TRBV28 and J is TRBJ2-7; a weak D match, TRBD1 (5 bases). CDR1 is MDHEN and CDR2 is SYDVKM in the germline V gene. V lost 7 bases and J 3 bases, leaving 10 bases between the germline ends. This CDR3 comprises 12 residues. CDR3 bases: TGTGCCAGCACCAGAGACAGCTACGAGCAGTACTTC. Translating gives CASTRDSYEQYF.

The chain has TRBV6-5 and TRBJ1-2; D ambiguous. The CDR3 spans 16 residues. CDR1 MNHEY and CDR2 SVGAGI come from the germline V gene. Trimming took 4 bases from V and 4 from J, leaving 19 bases between them. CDR3 coding DNA: TGTGCCAGCAGTTTTTACGCCCGACCCGACGCCTATGGCTACACCTTC. Its protein is CASSFYARPDAYGYTF.

The chain employs TRBV19 and TRBJ2-7; 7 nucleotides align to TRBD1. The germline V gene has CDR1 LNHDA and CDR2 SQIVND (reference sequence). V lost 4 bases to trimming and J lost 8 bases; unmatched junction nucleotides: 5. The CDR3 contains 12 residues. DNA for the CDR3: TGTGCCAGTAGTACGACAGGGTATCAGCAGTACTTC. Residues: CASSTTGYQQYF.

The chain has TRBV5-4 and TRBJ2-5, with 9 nucleotides matching TRBD1. V lost 4 bases and J lost 4; bases outside the gene matches: 17. There are 18 residues in the CDR3. Germline lookup yields CDR1 SGHNT and CDR2 YYREEE (reference sequence). The CDR3, as DNA: TGTGCCAGCAGCCCGTACTTACTTGGAACAGGGGGCCCAGAGACCCAGTACTTC. The encoded protein is CASSPYLLGTGGPETQYF.

Only a few counts were recorded for this clone. CDR3 nucleotide sequence: TGTGCCAGCTCACCACGGGCAGGGAACACTGAAGCTTTCTTT. It yields the protein CASSPRAGNTEAFF. The gene calls are TRBV18 and TRBJ1-1; D is uncertain. Trimming took 1 base from V and 1 from J, leaving 7 bases between them. Germline CDR1 KGHSH, CDR2 LQKENI. The CDR3 covers 14 residues.

Concerning this clone: The same CDR3 can be traced to other DNA sequences in this sample. This sequence joins TRBV12-5 and TRBJ2-7; TRBD2 is a possible D gene (5 bases). Per the germline V gene, CDR1 is LGHNT and CDR2 is FRNRAP. CDR3 length: 14 amino acids. The V and J ends lost 3 bases and 3 bases respectively, with 12 bases between them. The CDR3 reads CASGFGGAFYEQYF. DNA for the CDR3: TGTGCTAGTGGTTTCGGAGGAGCCTTCTACGAGCAGTACTTC.

The chain employs TRBV2 and TRBJ2-5; 14 nucleotides match TRBD2. Germline V gene data show CDR1 as SNHLY and CDR2 as FYNNEI. The junction had 2 bases not matched to a gene; V was cut back by 6 bases and J by 5 bases. The length of the CDR3 is 14 residues. The CDR3, as DNA: TGTGCCAGCAGGGGACTAGCGGGGGCGGAGACCCAGTACTTC. It specifies CASRGLAGAETQYF.